One and the same sample provided the 10 T cell receptor beta chains below, sequenced in a study of control samples from healthy donors and cancer patients. Using immunoSEQ multiplex PCR, the repertoire was profiled, and TCRdb retains in-frame clones only, with some absent. Among about 170,000 clones listed, 85% to 95% were seen once. The sample taken for sequencing was blood. These receptor sequences come from a woman under 30 in good health.

CDR3 nucleotides: TGTGCCAGCAGCTTAGGCAGGGACCCCTACGAGCAGTACTTC. It translates to CASSLGRDPYEQYF. The genes are TRBV7-4 and TRBJ2-7; D possibly uses TRBD1 or TRBD2 (5 bases each). This CDR3 comprises 14 residues. V was trimmed by 1 base and J by 2 bases, leaving 9 bases between them. CDR1 is SGHVT and CDR2 is SQSDAQ in the germline V gene. The whole variable domain, filled in from reference TRBV7-4 and TRBJ2-7, reads GAGVSQSPRYKVAKRGRDVALRCDSISGHVTLYWYRQTLGQGSEVLTYSQSDAQRDKSGRPSGRFSAERPERSVSTLKIQRTEQGDSAVYLCASSLGRDPYEQYFGPGTRLTVT.

The chain is built from TRBV19 and TRBJ1-1, with D unclear. Between the trimmed V and J ends, which lost 8 bases and 2 bases, there was a span of 15 bases. This CDR3 contains 14 residues. Per germline, CDR1 LNHDA and CDR2 SQIVND (reference sequence). CDR3 nucleotides: TGTGCCAGTGGGAGACTGGTTGGAAACACTGAAGCTTTCTTT. It encodes CASGRLVGNTEAFF.

This sequence joins TRBV5-5 and TRBJ2-7; TRBD2 matches at 10 bases. The CDR3 sequence is 13 residues long. J was trimmed by 7 bases and V by 2 bases; bases with no gene match: 3. From germline, CDR1 is SGHKS and CDR2 YYEKEE (reference sequence). The CDR3 spells CASSFSGGQEQYF. For the CDR3, the DNA is TGTGCCAGCAGCTTTAGCGGGGGGCAGGAGCAGTACTTC.

The V gene is TRBV5-6, the J gene TRBJ1-2; D gene unclear. Germline V gene sequence: CDR1 SGHDT, CDR2 YYEEEE. The CDR3 contains 13 residues. V was cut by 1 base and J by 0 bases, with 4 bases left in between. The CDR3 region is CASSLTANYGYTF. CDR3 nucleotides: TGTGCCAGCAGCTTGACAGCTAACTATGGCTACACCTTC.

This clone appeared a few times. The J gene is TRBJ1-3, the V gene TRBV5-6, with 8 bases identical to TRBD1. The CDR3 is 16 amino acids. V shed 1 base and J 4 bases; nucleotides not matched to a gene: 7. CDR1 SGHDT and CDR2 YYEEEE come from the germline V gene. CDR3 DNA: TGTGCCAGCAGCTTGAGGGCAGGGGGCTCGGGAAACACCATATATTTT. It yields the protein CASSLRAGGSGNTIYF.

This clone appeared a single time. V and J are TRBV2 and TRBJ1-6; the D gene is possibly TRBD1 (5 bases). Between the trimmed V and J ends, which lost 6 bases and 7 bases, there was a span of 10 bases. The CDR3 covers 13 residues. Germline assignment: CDR1 SNHLY and CDR2 FYNNEI. The CDR3 loop is CASSHRQNSPLHF. CDR3 DNA sequence: TGTGCCAGCAGCCACCGACAGAATTCACCCCTCCACTTT. The full variable domain, rest sourced from reference TRBV2 and TRBJ1-6, is EPEVTQTPSHQVTQMGQEVILRCVPISNHLYFYWYRQILGQKVEFLVSFYNNEISEKSEIFDDQFSVERPDGSNFTLKIRSTKLEDSAMYFCASSHRQNSPLHFGNGTRLTVT.

Here the CDR3 reads CATKTGGGETQYF. The CDR3 DNA is TGTGCCACCAAAACAGGGGGCGGGGAGACCCAGTACTTC. The chain employs TRBV12-3 or TRBV12-4 and TRBJ2-5; 9 nucleotides match TRBD1. Germline trimming cut 10 bases from V and 5 bases from J; bases unmatched to any gene: 8. There are 13 residues in the CDR3.

This rearrangement joins TRBV2 to TRBJ2-7; 12 nucleotides align to TRBD2. The germline V gene has CDR1 SNHLY and CDR2 FYNNEI. There are 16 residues in the CDR3. Trimming cost V 6 bases and J 0 bases; bases outside gene matches: 6. CDR3 in DNA: TGTGCCAGCAGGACTAGCGGGGGCTCAATCTCCTACGAGCAGTACTTC. This gives the protein CASRTSGGSISYEQYF. The full variable domain, in which reference TRBV2 and TRBJ2-7 provide the parts outside the CDR3, is EPEVTQTPSHQVTQMGQEVILRCVPISNHLYFYWYRQILGQKVEFLVSFYNNEISEKSEIFDDQFSVERPDGSNFTLKIRSTKLEDSAMYFCASRTSGGSISYEQYFGPGTRLTVT.

The V and J genes are TRBV9 and TRBJ1-1, with D hard to call. V lost 0 bases to trimming and J lost 1 base, with 10 bases between them. This CDR3 contains 15 residues. Germline V gives CDR1 SGDLS, CDR2 YYNGEE. The CDR3: CASSVVEPWNTEAFF. DNA for the CDR3: TGTGCCAGCAGCGTAGTGGAACCCTGGAACACTGAAGCTTTCTTT.

V gene TRBV5-1 combines with J gene TRBJ1-2, with D unresolved. CDR3 length: 13 residues. V was pared by 0 bases and J by 1 base, with 4 bases between. Germline V gene data show CDR1 as SGHRS and CDR2 as YFSETQ. CDR3: CASSLEHNYGYTF. The CDR3 DNA reads as TGCGCCAGCAGCTTGGAGCATAACTATGGCTACACCTTC.